The text below deals with one TCR beta chain. Its cognate antigen has yet to be identified. No qualities accompany the bases; no much larger clone lies one base away. This entry is derived from a study of T cell responses to AZD1222 COVID-19 vaccine (dated by TCRdb to the early 2020s). At the level of the whole study: AZD1222 recipients with second doses at about 4 weeks or about 12 weeks were pooled, because spike-specific TCR depth and breadth did not differ between schedules. Enrollment into the trials was organized by age into subgroups of 18-55, 56-69 and 70-plus years, and those subgroups contained roughly 140, 27 and 60 TCR-sequenced participants, respectively. TCR sequencing was performed for roughly 250 trial participants, of whom 200 to 220 were given two doses of AZD1222 and around 25 were given two doses of MenACWY control vaccine. Study-wide findings and limitations: Only a handful of AZD1222 recipients were SARS-CoV-2 seropositive at baseline, limiting conclusions about previously exposed vaccinees. In the small 56-69-year group, the increase in depth fell short of significance, most likely because of low power. The whole spike protein was spanned by vaccine-associated CD4 TCRs, and dominant responses were seen in regions 160-218 and 743-854. Participants were mostly white British and included more females than males, and it was suggested by the authors that clonal diversity may have been underestimated. Because no samples from the day 14 peak response were available, repertoires could be characterized only after the peak T cell response. A significant rise in spike-specific TCR breadth and depth was observed after two AZD1222 doses relative to day 0 and relative to MenACWY recipients. Reportedly, close to half of the unique spike-specific TCRs recognized epitopes lying outside the regions that are mutated in the B.1.351 and B.1.1.7 variants.

The time point label here, explained by the study, means: baseline before first vaccination. Vaccinee samples came from UK trials COV001 and COV002, including a single-blind randomized controlled phase 2/3 trial of AZD1222 (ChAdOx1 nCoV-19) in healthy adults. For TCRbeta chain sequencing, PBMC samples were collected from trial participants at day 0 and at day 28 after the second dose. From the cysteine through the phenylalanine, the CDR3 covers 14 amino acids. Here the CDR3 DNA is all that survives: 42 bases in frame from base 1. CDR1 and CDR2 are drawn from the germline V gene: SQVTM, ANQGSEA. Germline trimming amounts to 4 bases on V and 3 bases on J, with 8 as the count of junction bases outside the gene matches. The CDR3 regions of human TCRbeta chains were subjected to immunosequencing. As for the authors' bioinformatics: TCRs in the repertoires were matched against a reference library of SARS-CoV-2-specific TCRs that had been generated with the MIRA antigen-specificity platform. Breadth was defined as the fraction of unique TCRs that were SARS-CoV-2-associated. Depth was defined as the fraction of total T cells that were SARS-CoV-2-associated. Each spike-specific TCR was assigned to its reactive spike region and to a CD4 or CD8 class using the MIRA data. Log10-transformed breadth and depth values were compared by one-way ANOVA with Sidak's multiple comparisons tests. Imported from immuneACCESS, the table was reduced by TCRdb to in-frame sequences with V and J called. These copies leave out some clones; in studies compared against another copy, an unresolved V gene accounts for under half, and the cause of the remainder is not known. That table furnishes V, J and clone size, whereas the DNA furnished D and trimming. Across this sample there are some 130,000 clones, with around 85% seen only once. Together, the top ten hold approximately 1.6% of the sample.

The material sequenced was peripheral blood, taken on day 0 of AZD1222 vaccination. The chain was built from TRBV29-1 and TRBJ2-5; 7 middle bases align to TRBD1. This clonotype was obtained from an adult in good health. CDR3 sequence: CSVATFGTEETQYF. The base sequence is TGCAGCGTTGCCACCTTTGGGACAGAAGAGACCCAGTACTTC.